This passage covers 18 T cell receptor beta chains from one sample sequenced in a study of blood T cell repertoires in COVID-19. This table comes from immunoSEQ multiplex PCR, and its TCRdb copy is limited to in-frame clones, with some not included. The sample contains fewer than 300,000 clones, approximately 84% of which appear only once. Material for sequencing was peripheral blood. The receptors were gathered from a human donor with COVID-19, enrolled during active disease. The donor label of this sample is uncertain.

The CDR3 reads CASSGQGDGNQPQHF. CDR3 coding DNA: TGTGCCAGCAGTGGACAGGGGGACGGCAATCAGCCCCAGCATTTT. The chain couples TRBV27 to TRBJ1-5; 10 nucleotides match TRBD1. V shed 5 bases and J 2 bases; nucleotides not matched to a gene: 3. Germline CDR1 reads MNHEY; CDR2 reads SMNVEV (reference sequence). The CDR3 runs to 15 residues.

This chain links TRBV2 with TRBJ2-1, with D maybe TRBD1 (6 bases). Trimming shortened V by 6 bases and J by 2 bases, and 8 bases separated the two germline ends. The germline gives CDR1 SNHLY, CDR2 FYNNEI. The length of the CDR3 is 13 residues. CDR3 DNA: TGTGCCAGCAGCGAGGGGGCCTACAATGAGCAGTTCTTC. Its translation is CASSEGAYNEQFF.

The chain has TRBV19 and TRBJ1-5, with D possibly TRBD1 on 6 matching bases. Germline assignment: CDR1 LNHDA and CDR2 SQIVND (reference sequence). Trimming shortened V by 7 bases and J by 4 bases, and 14 bases separated the two germline ends. This CDR3 is built from 14 residues. The CDR3 region has the DNA TGTGCCAGTACCGGGACACAACTTAATCAGCCCCAGCATTTT. It translates to CASTGTQLNQPQHF.

The V call is TRBV4-3, the J call TRBJ2-1, with 12 bases that match TRBD2. Germline CDR1 and CDR2: LGHNA and YSLEER. CDR3 length: 21 residues. Trimming cost V 0 bases and J 0 bases; bases outside gene matches: 12. The CDR3 region is CASSQDLTSGRSPSSYNEQFF. In DNA, the CDR3 is TGCGCCAGCAGCCAAGATTTAACTAGCGGGAGGTCCCCGAGCTCCTACAATGAGCAGTTCTTC.

The chain recombines TRBV5-1 with TRBJ1-2; a possible D gene is TRBD1 (6 bases). V dropped 0 bases and J dropped 4 bases, with 10 bases sitting between them. The length of the CDR3 is 14 residues. Germline CDR1 reads SGHRS; CDR2 reads YFSETQ. CDR3 nucleotide sequence: TGCGCCAGCAGCTTGGCAGGGGTTGTCTATGGCTACACCTTC. Translating gives CASSLAGVVYGYTF.

This clone was seen a single time. This chain links TRBV11-2 with TRBJ2-3, with 11 bases identical to TRBD2. The CDR3 covers 14 residues. Losses at the gene ends were 5 bases for V and 6 bases for J; bases not matched to a gene: 4. Germline lookup yields CDR1 SGHAT and CDR2 FQNNGV. CDR3 sequence reads: CASSVGLAVDTQYF. The CDR3 DNA sequence: TGTGCCAGCAGCGTGGGACTAGCGGTGGATACGCAGTATTTT.

This clone was seen only once. The chain recombines TRBV7-9 with TRBJ1-3, with 9 bases aligning to TRBD1. This CDR3 contains 17 residues. J was trimmed by 0 bases and V by 6 bases; bases with no gene match: 9. The germline V gene encodes CDR1 SEHNR and CDR2 FQNEAQ (reference sequence). The CDR3 sequence: CASRETGTGRSGNTIYF. The CDR3 DNA is TGTGCCAGCAGGGAAACCGGGACAGGGCGCTCTGGAAACACCATATATTTT.

The chain joins TRBV29-1 to TRBJ2-1; 11 bases agree with TRBD2. J gave up 8 bases and V 0 bases, and 9 bases lay outside the gene matches. CDR1 and CDR2 from the germline V gene are SQVTM and ANQGSEA. The CDR3 length is 16 residues. The CDR3 DNA reads TGCAGCGTTGAAGATCCTGAACTAGCGGGAGTCTATGAGCAGTTCTTC. Its protein product is CSVEDPELAGVYEQFF.

The chain combines TRBV11-2 with TRBJ2-5; 11 bases agree with TRBD2. This CDR3 has 14 residues. With 5 bases clipped from V and 3 bases from J, the junction kept 2 bases outside the gene matches. CDR1 is SGHAT, CDR2 FQNNGV, per germline. CDR3 sequence (DNA): TGTGCCAGCAGCCCGGGACTAGCGGAAGAGACCCAGTACTTC. Residues: CASSPGLAEETQYF.

This clone was counted a few times. The V and J genes are TRBV6-6 and TRBJ1-1, with TRBD1 identical over 9 bases. The CDR3 runs to 14 residues. CDR1 MNHNY and CDR2 SVGAGI come from the germline V gene (reference sequence). J lost 8 bases, V lost 5 bases, and 9 bases had no gene match. The CDR3 loop reads CASSGQGIEEEAFF. The CDR3 bases are TGTGCCAGCAGTGGACAGGGGATCGAGGAGGAAGCTTTCTTT.

The chain joins TRBV5-6 to TRBJ2-7; maybe TRBD1 (5 bases). The germline V gene encodes CDR1 SGHDT and CDR2 YYEEEE. The CDR3 has 14 residues. V was pared by 1 base and J by 4 bases, with 12 bases between. CDR3 residues: CASSLPDIPYEQYF. The CDR3 nucleotides are TGTGCCAGCAGCTTGCCGGACATCCCGTACGAGCAGTACTTC. Full variable domain (outside the CDR3, taken from reference TRBV5-6 and TRBJ2-7): DAGVTQSPTHLIKTRGQQVTLRCSPKSGHDTVSWYQQALGQGPQFIFQYYEEEERQRGNFPDRFSGHQFPNYSSELNVNALLLGDSALYLCASSLPDIPYEQYFGPGTRLTVT.

The rearrangement uses TRBV11-2 and TRBJ2-3; TRBD2 matches at 9 bases. Germline CDR1 reads SGHAT; CDR2 reads FQNNGV. The CDR3 runs 16 residues. V trimming: 2 bases; J trimming: 0 bases; junction bases outside the gene matches: 3. In nucleotides, the CDR3 is TGTGCCAGCAGCTTATTAGCGGGAGTTAGCACAGATACGCAGTATTTT. Amino acids: CASSLLAGVSTDTQYF. Variable domain in full (rest from reference TRBV11-2 and TRBJ2-3): EAGVAQSPRYKIIEKRQSVAFWCNPISGHATLYWYQQILGQGPKLLIQFQNNGVVDDSQLPKDRFSAERLKGVDSTLKIQPAKLEDSAVYLCASSLLAGVSTDTQYFGPGTRLTVL.

This clone was seen more than once but under ten times. CDR3 bases: TGTGCCAGCAGTGCGAGGGCCAACTATGGCTACACCTTC. It translates to CASSARANYGYTF. The chain employs TRBV2 and TRBJ1-2, with D hard to call. The V end was cut by 4 bases, the J end by 2 bases, with 8 bases between. The CDR3 totals 13 residues. Germline CDR1 reads SNHLY; CDR2 reads FYNNEI.

This sequence joins TRBV11-2 and TRBJ2-7; D may be TRBD2 (6 bases). The CDR3 is 13 residues long. Per the germline V gene, CDR1 is SGHAT and CDR2 is FQNNGV. The ends were cut back, 8 bases at V and 7 bases at J, with 18 bases in the middle. The CDR3 sequence is CASGGELGEEQYF. The CDR3 coding sequence is TGTGCCAGCGGCGGGGAACTCGGGGAGGAGCAGTACTTC.

This chain joins TRBV28 and TRBJ1-2, with unresolved D. The length of the CDR3 is 13 residues. V shed 1 base and J shed 5 bases, with 8 bases lying between them. Germline CDR1 and CDR2: MDHEN and SYDVKM. The CDR3 loop is CASSLYGIYGYTF. The CDR3 DNA is TGTGCCAGCAGTTTATACGGGATTTATGGCTACACCTTC.

The rearrangement uses TRBV6-5 and TRBJ1-6, with D possibly being TRBD1 (6 bases). Per the germline V gene, CDR1 is MNHEY and CDR2 is SVGAGI. This CDR3 has 14 residues. The V gene lost 8 bases and the J gene lost 7 bases, with 15 bases spanning the gap. CDR3 sequence: CASGGGRGNSPLHF. Written as DNA, the CDR3 is TGTGCCAGCGGGGGTGGGAGGGGGAATTCACCCCTCCACTTT.

The chain links TRBV24-1 to TRBJ2-1, with 7 positions matching TRBD1. V shed 2 bases, J shed 2 bases, and the junction held 5 bases outside the gene matches. This CDR3 region has 16 residues. Germline CDR1 and CDR2: KGHDR and SFDVKD. Here the CDR3 DNA reads TGTGCCACCAGTGATTCAACAGGGGCCACCTACAATGAGCAGTTCTTC. As protein: CATSDSTGATYNEQFF.

The chain joins TRBV3-1 (or the pseudogene TRBV3-2) to TRBJ1-1; D unresolved. Trimming removed 2 bases from V and 6 bases from J, with 13 bases in between. Germline values: CDR1 LGHDT, CDR2 YNNKEL (reference sequence). This CDR3 contains 14 residues. This CDR3 is CASSQLSGIAEAFF. Written as DNA, the CDR3 is TGTGCCAGCAGCCAATTAAGCGGGATCGCTGAAGCTTTCTTT.